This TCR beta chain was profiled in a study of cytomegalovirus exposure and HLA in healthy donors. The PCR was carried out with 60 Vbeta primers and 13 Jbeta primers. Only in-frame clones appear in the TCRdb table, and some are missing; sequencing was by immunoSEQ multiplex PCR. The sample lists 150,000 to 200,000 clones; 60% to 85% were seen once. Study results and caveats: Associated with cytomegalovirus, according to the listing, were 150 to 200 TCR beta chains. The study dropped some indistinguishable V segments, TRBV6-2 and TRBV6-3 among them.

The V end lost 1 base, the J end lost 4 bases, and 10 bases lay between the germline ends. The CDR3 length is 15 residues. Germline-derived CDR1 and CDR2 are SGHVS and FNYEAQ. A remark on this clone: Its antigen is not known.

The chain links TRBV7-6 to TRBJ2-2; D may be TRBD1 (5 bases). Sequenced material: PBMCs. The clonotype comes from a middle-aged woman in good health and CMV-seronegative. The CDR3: CASSLDQGATGELFF. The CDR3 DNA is TGTGCCAGCAGCTTAGATCAAGGGGCCACCGGGGAGCTGTTTTTT.